The rows below give T cell receptor beta chains drawn from one sample of a study of T cell responses to AZD1222 COVID-19 vaccine. Here immunoSEQ multiplex PCR was the method, and the copy in TCRdb shows in-frame clones only, minus some. The table has 130,000 to 150,000 clones, 85% to 95% seen once. The sample consisted of peripheral blood, taken after recovery from COVID-19. The receptors were sampled from an adult who had recovered from COVID-19. Both conserved end residues are part of each CDR3. D genes are given only for firm matches. Clone size is shown for a subset of rows, as once, few, many or a class of expanded clone.

D	V	J	size	DNA	CDR3
.	TRBV29-1	TRBJ1-1	.	TGCAGCGTTCACGGAGGAACTGAAGCTTTCTTT	CSVHGGTEAFF
TRBD1	TRBV6-1	TRBJ1-2	.	TGTGCCAGCAGTGAAGCAGGGGTACGGGACAGGGCGCTTCGGAGCTACACCTTC	CASSEAGVRDRALRSYTF
TRBD1	TRBV5-6	TRBJ1-6	.	TGTGCCAGCAGCCTGGGACAGAATAATTCACCCCTCCACTTT	CASSLGQNNSPLHF
.	TRBV10-1	TRBJ1-1	.	TGCGCCAGCAGTACCGGGACTGCCGAAGCTTTCTTT	CASSTGTAEAFF
TRBD2	TRBV4-1	TRBJ2-7	once	TGCGCCAGCAGCCAAGTTCCGGGACTAGGGAACGAGCAGTACTTC	CASSQVPGLGNEQYF
.	TRBV21-1	TRBJ2-4	.	TGTGCCAGCAGCGTCTCATGCGAACAGTCCCTAAACATTCAGTACTTC	CASSVSCEQSLNIQYF
TRBD1	TRBV7-8	TRBJ2-5	.	TGTGCCAGCAGCTTAGCAGGGACAGGGCAAGAGACCCAGTACTTC	CASSLAGTGQETQYF
.	TRBV24-1	TRBJ1-3	.	TGTGCCACCAGTGATGGGGGTCACGGAAACACCATATATTTT	CATSDGGHGNTIYF
.	TRBV15	TRBJ1-5	.	TGTGCCACCAGCAGAGGAGGTCGTCAGCCCCAGCATTTT	CATSRGGRQPQHF
.	TRBV28	TRBJ1-1	.	TGTGCCAGCAGTTCCCCTTTATGGAGGGACATTGAAGCTTTCTTT	CASSSPLWRDIEAFF
.	TRBV25-1	TRBJ2-3	.	TGTGCCAGCAGGGACCCCGGAGGGGGAGATACGCAGTATTTT	CASRDPGGGDTQYF
TRBD2	TRBV6-5	TRBJ2-1	.	TGTGCCAGCAGCGCCCGCCCACTAGCGGGAGATGAGCAGTTCTTC	CASSARPLAGDEQFF
.	TRBV19	TRBJ1-1	.	TGTGCCAGTAGTGCCCGCAGGACAGCCATGAACACTGAAGCTTTCTTT	CASSARRTAMNTEAFF
.	TRBV18	TRBJ1-1	.	TGTGCCAGCTCACCATTCGAGGGAACTGAAGCTTTCTTT	CASSPFEGTEAFF
.	TRBV25-1	TRBJ1-4	.	TGTGCCAGCAGTGAATATAGGTGGGACACCAATGAAAAACTGTTTTTT	CASSEYRWDTNEKLFF
.	TRBV10-3	TRBJ1-1	.	TGTGCCATCAGTGAGTCGAGTAGAGGGACCACTGAAGCTTTCTTT	CAISESSRGTTEAFF
.	TRBV3-1/TRBV3-2	TRBJ2-7	.	TGTGCCAGCAGCCTTGGACAGAGCTCCTACGAGCAGTACTTC	CASSLGQSSYEQYF
.	TRBV7-6	TRBJ1-1	few	TGTGCCAGCAGATCGGACGGAAACACTGAAGCTTTCTTT	CASRSDGNTEAFF
.	TRBV7-9	TRBJ2-5	.	TGTGCCAGCAGCCCCGGACAGTCAGAGACCCAGTACTTC	CASSPGQSETQYF
TRBD1	TRBV28	TRBJ1-2	.	TGTGCCAGCAGTTCGGGGACAGGTCGCACACCCCTATATGGCTACACCTTC	CASSSGTGRTPLYGYTF
TRBD2	TRBV28	TRBJ2-2	.	TGTGCCAGCACGGCGGCGGGAGTCGTCCGGGAGCTGTTTTTT	CASTAAGVVRELFF
TRBD2	TRBV6-2/TRBV6-3	TRBJ2-1	.	TGTGCCAGCAGTTACTCTAGCGGGAGTGGTGGTGAGCAGTTCTTC	CASSYSSGSGGEQFF
TRBD1	TRBV14	TRBJ1-2	.	TGTGCCAGCAGCCCCATGGACAGGGGGGTACATGGCTACACCTTC	CASSPMDRGVHGYTF
TRBD1	TRBV5-1	TRBJ2-7	.	TGCGCCACCCGTCCCGGGACAGGGTACGAGCAGTACTTC	CATRPGTGYEQYF
TRBD1	TRBV7-3	TRBJ2-5	.	TGTGCCAGCAGCAAGGGACAGGGGGACCAAGAGACCCAGTACTTC	CASSKGQGDQETQYF
.	TRBV27	TRBJ2-1	.	TGTGCCAGCAGTTCCTCCGGGCCCCACAATGAGCAGTTCTTC	CASSSSGPHNEQFF
.	TRBV19	TRBJ2-7	.	TGTGCCAGTAGTATCGAGGGGGGCGAGCAGTACTTC	CASSIEGGEQYF
TRBD2	TRBV28	TRBJ2-7	.	TGTGCCAGCACCGATAGCGGGAGAAGAGACGAGCAGTACTTC	CASTDSGRRDEQYF
.	TRBV11-2	TRBJ1-2	.	TGTGCCAGCCGTGCGGGGTCCTATGGCTACACCTTC	CASRAGSYGYTF
TRBD1	TRBV30	TRBJ1-6	.	TGTGCCTGGAGTATTCCAGGGACAGGGGATTCACCCCTCCACTTT	CAWSIPGTGDSPLHF
TRBD2	TRBV28	TRBJ2-7	.	TGTGCCAGCAGTTTTCTGGCCCTTACTAACTGGGCGGGAGAACCCTACGAGCAGTACTTC	CASSFLALTNWAGEPYEQYF
.	TRBV30	TRBJ2-7	.	TGTGCCTGGAGCCCCGGATACGAGCAGTACTTC	CAWSPGYEQYF
.	TRBV30	TRBJ2-5	.	TGTGCCTGGAGACGGTACAGACAAGAGACCCAGTACTTC	CAWRRYRQETQYF
.	TRBV29-1	TRBJ2-5	.	TGCAGCGGGCGGACAGTACCGTACCAAGAGACCCAGTACTTC	CSGRTVPYQETQYF
.	TRBV28	TRBJ2-3	.	TGTGCCAGCAGTTTCCCCCCAGTAGGTACGCAGTATTTT	CASSFPPVGTQYF
TRBD2	TRBV9	TRBJ2-1	.	TGTGCCAGCAGCGTAAGCGGGAGCTCCTACAATGAGCAGTTCTTC	CASSVSGSSYNEQFF
TRBD1	TRBV6-1	TRBJ1-5	.	TGTGCCAGCAGTGAGGGACAGGGACTCATCCATTTT	CASSEGQGLIHF
.	TRBV4-1	TRBJ2-1	few	TGCGCCAGCAGCACGAGGACAGGGAGGGATTACAATGAGCAGTTCTTC	CASSTRTGRDYNEQFF
TRBD1	TRBV18	TRBJ1-6	.	TGTGCCAGCTCACCCCGACAGGGTGCAAATTCACCCCTCCACTTT	CASSPRQGANSPLHF
TRBD1	TRBV5-5	TRBJ1-5	few	TGTGCCAGCAGCACCTATGGACAGGGGACCGTGGTGAGTCAGCCCCAGCATTTT	CASSTYGQGTVVSQPQHF
.	TRBV19	TRBJ1-3	.	TGTGCCAGTACGGGTCGGAACACCATATATTTT	CASTGRNTIYF
.	TRBV2	TRBJ2-7	.	TGTGCCAGCAGTACCTCAGGGCAAGGAGAGCAGTACTTC	CASSTSGQGEQYF
.	TRBV3-1/TRBV3-2	TRBJ2-7	.	TGTGCCAGCAGCCAAGATGGTGGACAGATCAACGAGCAGTACTTC	CASSQDGGQINEQYF
.	TRBV19	TRBJ1-5	.	TGTGCCAGTAGTACCTGGGGAATGGGCAATCAGCCCCAGCATTTT	CASSTWGMGNQPQHF
TRBD2	TRBV28	TRBJ2-3	once	TGTGCCAGCGGGCAAGCGGGACCCACAGATACGCAGTATTTT	CASGQAGPTDTQYF
TRBD1	TRBV24-1	TRBJ1-5	.	TGTGCCACCAGTGATTTTGCAGGGGGCAGGATGTCCCAGCATTTT	CATSDFAGGRMSQHF
.	TRBV19	TRBJ2-7	.	TGTGCCAGTAGCCGTTCGCCTCTCTACGAGCAGTACTTC	CASSRSPLYEQYF
TRBD1	TRBV19	TRBJ1-2	.	TGTGCCAGTAGTACCGGGACAGACGGGTATGGCTACACCTTC	CASSTGTDGYGYTF
.	TRBV24-1	TRBJ2-3	.	TGTGCCACCAGTGATTTTTACCTCGATACGCAGTATTTT	CATSDFYLDTQYF
.	TRBV19	TRBJ2-6	.	TGTGCCAGTAGTATGGGGCGGAACTCTGGGGCCAACGTCCTGACTTTC	CASSMGRNSGANVLTF
.	TRBV2	TRBJ1-5	.	TGTGCCAGCGAGGACAGACCCTATCAGCCCCAGCATTTT	CASEDRPYQPQHF
.	TRBV7-9	TRBJ2-1	.	TGTGCCAGCAGCTTCGGGACTGAGAATGAGCAGTTCTTC	CASSFGTENEQFF